The 14 T cell receptor beta chains below were found in one sample sequenced in a study of blood T cells in healthy people across ages. Using a J-beta primer mix together with a sample-barcoded 5' primer, a second PCR was run for roughly 6 to 12 cycles. Each CDR3 protein is one row after TCRdb ran MiXCR on the 5' RACE reads. This sample has approximately 790,000 distinct CDR3 sequences; around 62% occur once, and the top ten carry about a quarter. The sample was blood. The receptors were gathered from a man aged 30-40 years in good health.

This clonotype was counted between two and nine times. This chain joins TRBV15 and TRBJ1-2; 7 bases match TRBD1. The CDR3 contains 14 residues. Germline V gives CDR1 LNHNV, CDR2 YYDKDF (reference sequence). The ends lost 3 bases at V and 1 base at J; junction bases unmatched: 2. The CDR3 spells CATSSNRGNYGYTF. CDR3 DNA sequence: TGTGCCACCAGCAGTAACAGGGGTAACTATGGCTACACCTTC.

The chain is built from TRBV4-3 and TRBJ2-1; D may correspond to TRBD1 or TRBD2 (5 bases each). In germline, CDR1 is LGHNA, CDR2 YSLEER. V gave up 6 bases and J gave up 5 bases, with 17 bases separating them. CDR3 length: 15 amino acids. As DNA, the CDR3 is TGCGCCAGCAGGGGGCGGTGGCAGGAGGACAATGAGCAGTTCTTC. Its protein product is CASRGRWQEDNEQFF.

The V gene is TRBV5-1, the J gene TRBJ2-1; no clear D gene. V lost 0 bases, J lost 0 bases, and 16 bases lay in between. The germline V gene has CDR1 SGHRS and CDR2 YFSETQ. The CDR3 runs 18 residues. The CDR3 loop reads CASSLVPSGPNSYNEQFF. CDR3 nucleotides: TGCGCCAGCAGCTTGGTGCCATCCGGACCCAACTCCTACAATGAGCAGTTCTTC.

V is TRBV27 and J is TRBJ2-7; D perhaps matches TRBD2 (5 bases). The J call may be mistaken, given a closer DNA end match to TRBJ2-5. The CDR3 totals 14 residues. Germline V gene data show CDR1 as MNHEY and CDR2 as SMNVEV (reference sequence). The CDR3 here is CASSPLRREETQYF. In DNA, the CDR3 is TGTGCCAGCAGTCCACTGAGAAGGGAGGAGACCCAGTACTTC.

The CDR3 DNA is TGCGCCAGCAGCCAAGAGGCAGCAAACACTGAAGCTTTCTTT. Translating it yields CASSQEAANTEAFF. The chain uses TRBV4-3 and TRBJ1-1, with D uncertain. CDR1 is LGHNA, CDR2 YSLEER, per germline. V dropped 0 bases and J dropped 2 bases, with 7 bases sitting between them. The CDR3 is 14 residues long.

This clonotype has more than one count but fewer than ten. This rearrangement joins TRBV14 to TRBJ1-2; D may be TRBD1 (6 bases). Germline-derived CDR1 and CDR2 are SGHDN and FVKESK. V was pared by 4 bases and J by 6 bases, with 15 bases between. This CDR3 comprises 14 residues. The CDR3 DNA reads TGTGCCAGCAGCCCGAGGGGACAAGGGGATGGCTACACCTTC. This sequence encodes CASSPRGQGDGYTF.

The chain employs TRBV12-3 or TRBV12-4 and TRBJ2-7; 10 bases map to TRBD2. The CDR3 spans 15 residues. The J segment lost 3 bases and the V segment lost 4 bases, leaving 6 bases of the junction unmatched. In DNA form, the CDR3 reads TGTGCCAGCAGTTCCCGGACTAGCGGTTTCTACGAGCAGTACTTC. It codes for CASSSRTSGFYEQYF.

This clonotype was found a few times. This chain joins TRBV4-3 and TRBJ2-1; 7 bases line up with TRBD1. With 2 bases clipped from V and 6 bases from J, the junction kept 10 bases outside the gene matches. The germline CDR1 and CDR2 sequences are LGHNA and YSLEER. The CDR3 runs 16 residues. The CDR3 DNA reads as TGCGCCAGCAGCCAAAACAGGGGCCCGAGGTCCAATGAGCAGTTCTTC. It translates to CASSQNRGPRSNEQFF.

The chain's CDR3 is CASCYTGYSYEQYF. CDR3 sequence (DNA): TGTGCCAGCTGTTATACGGGCTACTCCTACGAGCAGTACTTC. The chain joins TRBV28 to TRBJ2-7; D is undetermined. Germline CDR1 and CDR2: MDHEN and SYDVKM. The ends were cut back, 8 bases at V and 0 bases at J, with 14 bases in the middle. The CDR3 contains 14 residues.

The gene calls are TRBV29-1 and TRBJ2-2; possibly TRBD2 for D (6 bases). CDR1 is SQVTM and CDR2 is ANQGSEA in the germline V gene. The CDR3 has 16 residues. V was cut by 1 base and J by 2 bases, with 14 bases left in between. For the CDR3, the DNA is TGCAGCGTTGAAGTTGGCGTGCGGGGTAACACCGGGGAGCTGTTTTTT. This encodes CSVEVGVRGNTGELFF.

This clonotype showed up just once. Given a much more abundant clone one base away, this may be a read error. V usage is TRBV9 and J usage is TRBJ2-1, with 7 bases that match TRBD2. The CDR3 covers 19 residues. Per germline, CDR1 SGDLS and CDR2 YYNGEE. For the CDR3, the DNA is TGTGCCAGCAGCGTAGTGGCTAGCGGCGTTCGGAGCTCCTACAATGAGCAGTTGTTC. Protein sequence: CASSVVASGVRSSYNEQLF.

The V and J genes are TRBV5-5 and TRBJ1-1; possibly TRBD1 for D (5 bases). CDR1 SGHKS and CDR2 YYEKEE come from the germline V gene (reference sequence). Trimming cost V 6 bases and J 1 base, with 10 bases left between them. There are 13 residues in the CDR3. The CDR3 coding sequence is TGTGCCAGCACCACGACAGAGAACACTGAAGCTTTCTTT. It codes for CASTTTENTEAFF.

The rearrangement links TRBV27 to TRBJ2-7, with D possibly TRBD1 on 6 matching bases. This CDR3 is built from 15 residues. With 5 bases removed from V and 0 bases from J, the gap between germline ends came to 14 bases. CDR1 and CDR2 (germline): MNHEY, SMNVEV (reference sequence). For the CDR3, the DNA is TGTGCCAGCAGTCCCGGTGGCAGGGGCTCCTACGAGCAGTACTTC. Protein product: CASSPGGRGSYEQYF.

This clonotype occurred a few times. The CDR3 region is CASTGQQYSNQPQHF. CDR3 DNA: TGTGCCAGCACAGGACAGCAATATAGCAATCAGCCCCAGCATTTT. The chain recombines TRBV2 with TRBJ1-5; a weak D match, TRBD1 (6 bases). The CDR3 length is 15 residues. Germline assignment: CDR1 SNHLY and CDR2 FYNNEI. Trimming left V 7 bases short and J 0 bases short, with 13 bases between.